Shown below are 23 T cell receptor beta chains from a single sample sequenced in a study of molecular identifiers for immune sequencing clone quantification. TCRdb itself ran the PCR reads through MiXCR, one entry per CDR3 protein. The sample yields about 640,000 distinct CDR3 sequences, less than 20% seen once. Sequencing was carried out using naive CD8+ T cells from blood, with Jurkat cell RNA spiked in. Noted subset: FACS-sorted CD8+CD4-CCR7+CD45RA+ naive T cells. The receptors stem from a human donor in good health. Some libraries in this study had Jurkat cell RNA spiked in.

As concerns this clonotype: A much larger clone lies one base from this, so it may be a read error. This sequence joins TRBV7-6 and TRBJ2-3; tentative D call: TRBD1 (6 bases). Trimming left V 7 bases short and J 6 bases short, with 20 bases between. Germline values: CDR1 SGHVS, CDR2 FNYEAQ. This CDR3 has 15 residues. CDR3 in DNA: TGTGCCAGCAACCCAGAGGGACAACCCACGGATACGCAGTATTTT. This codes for CASNPEGQPTDTQYF.

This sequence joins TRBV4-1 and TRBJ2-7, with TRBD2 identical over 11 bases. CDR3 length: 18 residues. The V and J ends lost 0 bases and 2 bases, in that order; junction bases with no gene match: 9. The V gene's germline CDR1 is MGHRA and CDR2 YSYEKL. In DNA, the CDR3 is TGCGCCAGCAGCCAAGATACTAGCGGGGGCTGCAGAGCCTACGAGCAGTACTTC. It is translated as CASSQDTSGGCRAYEQYF.

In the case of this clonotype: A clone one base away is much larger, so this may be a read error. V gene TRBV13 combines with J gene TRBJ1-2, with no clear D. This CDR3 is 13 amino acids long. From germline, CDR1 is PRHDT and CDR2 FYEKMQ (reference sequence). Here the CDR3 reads CASSVAHKDGHTF. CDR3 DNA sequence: TGTGCCAGCAGCGTCGCCCACAAGGATGGCCACACCTTC.

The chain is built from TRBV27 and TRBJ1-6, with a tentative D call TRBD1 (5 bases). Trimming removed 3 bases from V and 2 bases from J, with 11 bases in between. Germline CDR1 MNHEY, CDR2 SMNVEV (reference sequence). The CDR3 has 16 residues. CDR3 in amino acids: CASSFNRPTYNSPLHF. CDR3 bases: TGTGCCAGCAGTTTTAACAGGCCTACCTATAATTCACCCCTCCACTTT.

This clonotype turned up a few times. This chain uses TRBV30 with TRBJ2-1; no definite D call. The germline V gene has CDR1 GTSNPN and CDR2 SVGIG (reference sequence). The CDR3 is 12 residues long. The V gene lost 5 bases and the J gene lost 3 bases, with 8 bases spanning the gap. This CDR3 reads CAWDTYYNEQFF. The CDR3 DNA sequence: TGTGCCTGGGACACTTACTACAATGAGCAGTTCTTC.

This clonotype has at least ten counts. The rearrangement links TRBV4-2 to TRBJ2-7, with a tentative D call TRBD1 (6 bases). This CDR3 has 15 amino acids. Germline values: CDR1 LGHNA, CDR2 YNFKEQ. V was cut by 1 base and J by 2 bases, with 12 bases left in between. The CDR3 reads CASSQGQGRAYEQYF. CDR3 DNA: TGTGCCAGCAGCCAAGGCCAGGGGAGAGCCTACGAGCAGTACTTC.

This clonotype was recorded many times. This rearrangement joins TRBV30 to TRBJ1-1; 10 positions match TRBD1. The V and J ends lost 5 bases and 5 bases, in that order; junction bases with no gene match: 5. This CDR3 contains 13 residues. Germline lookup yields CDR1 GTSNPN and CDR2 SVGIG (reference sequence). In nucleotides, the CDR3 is TGTGCCTGGTGCCGGACAGGGGGAACTGAAGCTTTCTTT. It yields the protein CAWCRTGGTEAFF.

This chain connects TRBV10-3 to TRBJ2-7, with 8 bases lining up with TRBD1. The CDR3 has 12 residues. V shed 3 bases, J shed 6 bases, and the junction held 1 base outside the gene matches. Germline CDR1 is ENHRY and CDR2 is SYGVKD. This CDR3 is CAISDRGPEQYF. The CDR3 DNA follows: TGTGCCATCAGTGACAGGGGGCCCGAGCAGTACTTC.

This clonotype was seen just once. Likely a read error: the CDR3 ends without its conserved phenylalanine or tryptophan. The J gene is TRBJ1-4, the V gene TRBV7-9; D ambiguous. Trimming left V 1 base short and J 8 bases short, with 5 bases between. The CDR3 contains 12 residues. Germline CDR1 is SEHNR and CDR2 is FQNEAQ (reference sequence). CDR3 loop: CASSLDGEKLFL. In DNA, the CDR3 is TGTGCCAGCAGCTTAGATGGCGAAAAACTGTTTCTT.

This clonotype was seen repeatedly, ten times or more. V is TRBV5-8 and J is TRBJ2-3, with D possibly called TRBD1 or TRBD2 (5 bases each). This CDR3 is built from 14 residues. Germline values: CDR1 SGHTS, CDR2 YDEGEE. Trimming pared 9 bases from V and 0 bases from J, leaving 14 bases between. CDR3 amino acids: CATPLGTSTDTQYF. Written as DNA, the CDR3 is TGTGCCACTCCGTTGGGGACGAGCACAGATACGCAGTATTTT.

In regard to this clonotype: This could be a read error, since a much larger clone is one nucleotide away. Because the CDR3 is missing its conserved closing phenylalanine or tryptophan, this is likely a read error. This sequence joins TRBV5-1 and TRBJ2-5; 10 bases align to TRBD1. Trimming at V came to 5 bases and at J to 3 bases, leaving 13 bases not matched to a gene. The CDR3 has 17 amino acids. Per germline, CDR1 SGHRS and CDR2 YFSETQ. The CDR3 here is CASSRWAGTGVEETQYS. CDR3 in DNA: TGCGCCAGCAGTCGGTGGGCCGGGACAGGGGTAGAAGAGACCCAGTACTCC.

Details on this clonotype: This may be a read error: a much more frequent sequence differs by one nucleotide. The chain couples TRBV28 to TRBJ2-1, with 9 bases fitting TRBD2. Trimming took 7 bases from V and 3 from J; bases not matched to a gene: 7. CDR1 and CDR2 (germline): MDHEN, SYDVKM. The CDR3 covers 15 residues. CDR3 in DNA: TGTGCCAGCACCCCGACTAGCGGATTCTACAATGAGCAGTTCTTC. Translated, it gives CASTPTSGFYNEQFF. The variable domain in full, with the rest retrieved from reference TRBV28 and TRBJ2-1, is DVKVTQSSRYLVKRTGEKVFLECVQDMDHENMFWYRQDPGLGLRLIYFSYDVKMKEKGDIPEGYSVSREKKERFSLILESASTNQTSMYLCASTPTSGFYNEQFFGPGTRLTVL.

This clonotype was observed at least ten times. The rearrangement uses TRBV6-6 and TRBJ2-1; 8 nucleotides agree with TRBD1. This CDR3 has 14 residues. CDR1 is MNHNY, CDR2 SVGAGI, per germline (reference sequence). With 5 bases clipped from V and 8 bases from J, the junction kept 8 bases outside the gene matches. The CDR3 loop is CASSPQGVIYEQFF. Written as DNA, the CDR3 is TGTGCCAGCAGTCCACAGGGGGTAATTTATGAGCAGTTCTTC.

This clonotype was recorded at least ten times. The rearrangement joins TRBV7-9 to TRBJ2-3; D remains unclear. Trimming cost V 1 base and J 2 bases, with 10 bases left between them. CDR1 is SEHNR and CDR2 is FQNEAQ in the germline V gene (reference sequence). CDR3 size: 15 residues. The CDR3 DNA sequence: TGTGCCAGCAGCTTAGGATGGGCCAACACAGATACGCAGTATTTT. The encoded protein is CASSLGWANTDTQYF.

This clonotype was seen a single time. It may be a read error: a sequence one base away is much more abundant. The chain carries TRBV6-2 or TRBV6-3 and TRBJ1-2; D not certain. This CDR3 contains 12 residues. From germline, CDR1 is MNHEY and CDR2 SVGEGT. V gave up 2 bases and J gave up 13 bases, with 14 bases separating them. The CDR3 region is CASSYTRLDRTF. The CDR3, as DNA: TGTGCCAGCAGTTACACCCGACTCGATCGCACCTTC.

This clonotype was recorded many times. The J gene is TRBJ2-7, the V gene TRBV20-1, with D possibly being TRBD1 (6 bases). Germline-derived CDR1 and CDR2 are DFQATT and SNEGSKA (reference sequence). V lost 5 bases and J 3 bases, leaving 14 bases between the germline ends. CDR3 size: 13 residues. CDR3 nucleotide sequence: TGCAGTGCTGGCCGGGACACAATCTACGAGCAGTACTTC. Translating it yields CSAGRDTIYEQYF.

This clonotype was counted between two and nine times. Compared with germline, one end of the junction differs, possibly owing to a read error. The CDR3 here is CASSGGVSDERFF. The CDR3 DNA is TGCGCCAGCAGTGGCGGGGTATCGGATGAGCGGTTCTTC. The rearrangement joins TRBV10-2 to TRBJ2-1; possibly TRBD2 for D (6 bases). Per germline, CDR1 WSHSY and CDR2 SAAADI. This CDR3 region has 13 residues.

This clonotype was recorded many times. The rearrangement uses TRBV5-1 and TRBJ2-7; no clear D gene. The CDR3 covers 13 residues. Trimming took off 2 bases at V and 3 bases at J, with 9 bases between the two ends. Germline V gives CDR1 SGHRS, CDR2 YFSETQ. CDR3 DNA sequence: TGCGCCAGCAGCTTCGCAGTAGACTACGAGCAGTACTTC. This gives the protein CASSFAVDYEQYF. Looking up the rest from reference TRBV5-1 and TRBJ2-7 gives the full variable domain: KAGVTQTPRYLIKTRGQQVTLSCSPISGHRSVSWYQQTPGQGLQFLFEYFSETQRNKGNFPGRFSGRQFSNSRSEMNVSTLELGDSALYLCASSFAVDYEQYFGPGTRLTVT.

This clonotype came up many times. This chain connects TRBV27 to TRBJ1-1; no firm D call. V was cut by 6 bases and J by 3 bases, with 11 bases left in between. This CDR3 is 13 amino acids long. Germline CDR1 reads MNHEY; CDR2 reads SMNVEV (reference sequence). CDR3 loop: CASSHKGHTEAFF. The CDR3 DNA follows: TGTGCCAGCAGCCACAAGGGCCACACTGAAGCTTTCTTT.

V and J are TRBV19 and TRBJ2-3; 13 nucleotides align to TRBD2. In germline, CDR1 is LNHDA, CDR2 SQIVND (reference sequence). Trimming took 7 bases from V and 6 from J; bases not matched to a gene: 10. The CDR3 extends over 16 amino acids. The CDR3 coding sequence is TGTGCCAGTAACATACTAGCGGGAGGGCCTGGGGATACGCAGTATTTT. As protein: CASNILAGGPGDTQYF.

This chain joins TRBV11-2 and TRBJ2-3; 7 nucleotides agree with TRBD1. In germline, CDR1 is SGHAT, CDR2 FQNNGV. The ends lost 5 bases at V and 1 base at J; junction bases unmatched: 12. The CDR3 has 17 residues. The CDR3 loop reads CASSTREHRGGTDTQYF. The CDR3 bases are TGTGCCAGCAGCACCCGAGAGCACAGGGGTGGCACAGATACGCAGTATTTT.

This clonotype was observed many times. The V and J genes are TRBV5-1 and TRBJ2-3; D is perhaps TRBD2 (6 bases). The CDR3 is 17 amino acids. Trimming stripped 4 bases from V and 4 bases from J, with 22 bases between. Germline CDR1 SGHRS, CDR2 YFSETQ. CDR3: CASSPIRDSFVSDTQYF. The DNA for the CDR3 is TGCGCCAGCAGCCCTATTCGGGACTCCTTTGTATCAGATACGCAGTATTTT.

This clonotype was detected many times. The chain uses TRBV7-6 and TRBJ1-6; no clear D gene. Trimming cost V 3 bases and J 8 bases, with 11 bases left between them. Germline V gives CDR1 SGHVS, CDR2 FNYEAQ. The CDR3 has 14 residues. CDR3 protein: CASSLKGVDSPLHF. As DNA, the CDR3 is TGTGCCAGCAGCTTGAAGGGCGTCGATTCACCCCTCCACTTT.